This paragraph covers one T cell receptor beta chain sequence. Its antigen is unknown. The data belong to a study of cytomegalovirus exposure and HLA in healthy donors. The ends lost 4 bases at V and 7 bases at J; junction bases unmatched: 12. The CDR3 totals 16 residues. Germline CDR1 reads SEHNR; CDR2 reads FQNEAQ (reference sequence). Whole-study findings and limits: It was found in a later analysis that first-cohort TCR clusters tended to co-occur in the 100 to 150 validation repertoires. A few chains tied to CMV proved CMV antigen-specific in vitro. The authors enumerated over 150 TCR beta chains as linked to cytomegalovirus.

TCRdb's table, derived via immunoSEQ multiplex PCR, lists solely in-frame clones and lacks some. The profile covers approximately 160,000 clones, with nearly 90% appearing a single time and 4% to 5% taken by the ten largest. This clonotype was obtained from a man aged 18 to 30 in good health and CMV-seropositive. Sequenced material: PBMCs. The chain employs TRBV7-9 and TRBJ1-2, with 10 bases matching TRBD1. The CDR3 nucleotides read TGTGCCAGCAGCTCGCCGGACAGGGGGGTTCAAGGTGGCTACACCTTC. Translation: CASSSPDRGVQGGYTF.